The rows below give T cell receptor beta chains drawn from one sample of a study of siplizumab effects on memory and regulatory T cells. Libraries were prepared by immunoSEQ multiplex PCR; TCRdb keeps only in-frame clonotypes and omits some of them. This sample has about 100,000 clones, with roughly 92% found just once. Source material: Tregs sorted from blood. These receptors originate from a human donor in good health. Both conserved end residues are part of each CDR3. A D gene is named only where the DNA matches it firmly. Clone size appears in some rows only: once, few, many, or a class for an expanded clone.

>-|TRBJ2-3|TRBD1|TRBV9
TGTGCCAGCAGCGTAGAAGGGACAGCAGATACGCAGTATTTT
CASSVEGTADTQYF
>-|TRBJ2-3|-|TRBV5-1
TGCGCCAGCAGTGATCTGCAGACAGATACGCAGTATTTT
CASSDLQTDTQYF
>-|TRBJ2-1|-|TRBV27
TGTGCCAGCAGTTCCCCAGGGTTAGGCCCTTCTAATGAGCAGTTCTTC
CASSSPGLGPSNEQFF
>-|TRBJ1-6|-|TRBV11-2
TGTGCCAGCACTACCGGGTATTCACCCCTCCACTTT
CASTTGYSPLHF
>-|TRBJ2-7|-|TRBV18
TGTGCCAGCTCACCGACATCCTACGAGCAGTACTTC
CASSPTSYEQYF
>-|TRBJ1-1|TRBD1|TRBV7-9
TGTGCCAGCAGCGTTTCAGGGGGGTGGAACACTGAAGCTTTCTTT
CASSVSGGWNTEAFF
>-|TRBJ2-2|TRBD1|TRBV5-1
TGCGCCAGCAGCTTTCTACAGGGGAAAGGCGGAGTTTACGGGGAGCTGTTTTTT
CASSFLQGKGGVYGELFF
>-|TRBJ2-7|TRBD1|TRBV7-6
TGTGCCAGCAGCTGGGACAGCTCCTACGAGCAGTACTTC
CASSWDSSYEQYF
>-|TRBJ2-5|-|TRBV29-1
TGCAGCGTTGGGCCAACCCAAGAGACCCAGTACTTC
CSVGPTQETQYF
>once|TRBJ2-7|TRBD1|TRBV28
TGTGCCAGCAGTCCTTACAGGGGACAGACCTACGAGCAGTACTTC
CASSPYRGQTYEQYF
>-|TRBJ1-1|-|TRBV30
TGTGCCCGGTCCCTCGGGGGGGTTCCCATGAACACTGAAGCTTTCTTT
CARSLGGVPMNTEAFF
>-|TRBJ1-1|TRBD1|TRBV19
TGTGCCAGTAGTCCAGGACAGGTAATGAACACTGAAGCTTTCTTT
CASSPGQVMNTEAFF
>-|TRBJ1-5|TRBD1|TRBV2
TGTGCCAGCGGGGGACAGGGAAATCAGCCCCAGCATTTT
CASGGQGNQPQHF
>-|TRBJ1-6|-|TRBV28
TGTGCCAGCAATCGGTGGGCTCTCAATTCACCCCTCCACTTT
CASNRWALNSPLHF
>once|TRBJ1-2|TRBD1|TRBV14
TGTGCCAGCAGCCTCCAAGGGGGCAGGGCGGGCTATGGCTACACCTTC
CASSLQGGRAGYGYTF